This TCR beta chain emerged from a study of cytomegalovirus exposure and HLA in healthy donors. CDR3 length equals 15 residues. The V end lost 2 bases, the J end lost 3 bases, and 14 bases lay between the germline ends. The V gene's germline CDR1 is LGHNA and CDR2 YSLEER. The PCR contained 60 Vbeta and 13 Jbeta primers. Sequencing used immunoSEQ multiplex PCR; TCRdb keeps in-frame clones, though not all of them. Of about 180,000 clones listed, about 82% are singletons. Input material: PBMCs. J is TRBJ2-7 and V is TRBV4-3, with D maybe TRBD2 (6 bases). The TCR originated in a young woman in good health and CMV-seronegative. This CDR3 reads CASSQTIQGGYEQYF. The CDR3, as DNA: TGCGCCAGCAGCCAAACCATCCAGGGAGGCTACGAGCAGTACTTC.